The clone carrying this T cell receptor beta chain was picked up many times. What it binds is not known. The authors built TCR beta libraries using iRepertoire HTBI primers and Arm-PCR of CDR3 regions. One entry per CDR3 protein, called by TCRdb with MiXCR from the multiplex PCR reads. The data show some 430,000 distinct CDR3 sequences, 20% to 25% seen once. This sample was included in a study of regulatory T cells in long-lasting Graves disease. General observations from the study: With persistent disease, TRBV28, TRBJ1-2 and TRBJ2-5 were the favored segments.

Trimming removed 0 bases from V and 2 bases from J, with 7 bases in between. CDR1 and CDR2 from the germline V gene are LGHDT and YNNKEL (reference sequence). The CDR3 runs to 14 residues. Time point in this sample: persistent/refractory GD, antithyroid drugs over 5 years with positive TRAb. PBMCs provided the RNA from which the TCR library was made. The sequence was obtained from a female donor with Graves disease. V is TRBV3-1 and J is TRBJ2-5; D call uncertain. The source material was peripheral blood mononuclear cells (PBMCs), sampled when the disease was refractory, from a patient treated with antithyroid drugs. The CDR3 sequence: CASSQESIQETQYF. CDR3 bases: TGTGCCAGCAGCCAAGAGAGTATACAAGAGACCCAGTACTTC.